These T cell receptor beta chains were read from a single sample in a study of tumor-infiltrating lymphocytes in primary liver carcinoma. MiXCR was run by TCRdb on the multiplex PCR reads, yielding one entry per CDR3 protein. Altogether approximately 340,000 distinct CDR3 sequences are present, 65% being singletons, with the ten largest covering under 8%. Material: peripheral blood. These receptors originate from a man between 40 and 49 years old with primary liver carcinoma and hepatitis B virus infection. The CDR3 runs from the conserved cysteine through the conserved F or W. The D gene is left open where the match is weak. Clone sizes are given selectively: once, few, many, or a class where the clone is expanded.

size: many; V: TRBV5-4; J: TRBJ2-1; D: TRBD2; CDR3: CASSPRGDNEQFF; DNA: TGTGCCAGCAGCCCCCGGGGGGACAATGAGCAGTTCTTC
size: few; V: TRBV11-2; J: TRBJ2-1; D: TRBD2; CDR3: CASIVLAGVGSEQFF; DNA: TGTGCCAGCATTGTACTAGCGGGAGTTGGTAGTGAGCAGTTCTTC
size: -; V: TRBV6-2/TRBV6-3; J: TRBJ1-1; D: TRBD1; CDR3: CANRTGTEAFF; DNA: TGTGCCAACAGAACCGGGACAGAAGCATTCTTT
size: -; V: TRBV19; J: TRBJ1-1; D: -; CDR3: CASSRTGTRAEAFF; DNA: TGTGCCAGTAGCCGTACCGGGACTAGGGCTGAAGCTTTCTTT
size: -; V: TRBV6-5; J: TRBJ1-5; D: -; CDR3: CASSYSFQGNQPQNF; DNA: TGTGCCAGCAGTTACTCGTTCCAGGGCAATCAGCCCCAGAATTTT
size: -; V: TRBV4-2; J: TRBJ2-1; D: -; CDR3: CASSQDIQGLAGYNEQFF; DNA: TGTGCCAGCAGTCAAGATATACAAGGACTGGCGGGCTACAATGAGCAGTTCTTC
size: -; V: TRBV5-4; J: TRBJ2-5; D: -; CDR3: CASSTRGMDTQYF; DNA: TGTGCCAGCTCAACTCGGGGGATGGATACCCAGTACTTC
size: once; V: TRBV29-1; J: TRBJ2-3; D: -; CDR3: CSVKEDPSTDTQYF; DNA: TGCAGCGTTAAGGAGGACCCTAGCACAGATACGCAGTACTTT
size: -; V: TRBV11-2; J: TRBJ2-5; D: -; CDR3: CASSFLIWGETQYF; DNA: TGTGCCAGCAGCTTTCTGATATGGGGAGAGACCCAGTACTTC
size: -; V: TRBV4-2; J: TRBJ2-3; D: -; CDR3: CAGSQEWRAGWRTDTQYF; DNA: TGTGCCGGCAGCCAAGAGTGGAGGGCGGGATGGCGCACAGATACGCAGTATTTT
size: -; V: TRBV7-9; J: TRBJ2-1; D: TRBD2; CDR3: CASSFSSLAGGSKQFF; DNA: TGTGCCAGCAGCTTTTCCAGTCTAGCGGGAGGGTCTAAGCAGTTCTTC
size: many; V: TRBV7-9; J: TRBJ2-6; D: -; CDR3: CASSFYSDSGANVLTF; DNA: TGTGCCAGCAGCTTCTACAGTGACTCTGGGGCCAACGTCCTGACTTTC
size: -; V: TRBV5-4; J: TRBJ1-6; D: -; CDR3: CASNLANNSPLHF; DNA: TGTGCCAGCAACTTGGCGAATAATTCACCCCTCCACTTT
size: few; V: TRBV6-5; J: TRBJ2-1; D: TRBD2; CDR3: CASRSRASGSYNEQFF; DNA: TGTGCCAGCAGATCCCGGGCTAGCGGCTCCTACAATGAGCAGTTCTTC
size: -; V: TRBV10-3; J: TRBJ2-4; D: -; CDR3: CASLGEGMEANIQYF; DNA: TGTGCCTCCCTTGGTGAGGGAATGGAGGCAAACATTCAGTACTTC
size: many; V: TRBV11-2; J: TRBJ2-7; D: TRBD2; CDR3: CASSLAGTSVYEQYF; DNA: TGTGCCAGCAGCTTAGCCGGGACTAGCGTCTACGAGCAGTACTTC
size: -; V: TRBV29-1; J: TRBJ1-3; D: -; CDR3: CSVTVPAPVVGNTIYF; DNA: TGCAGTGTAACTGTACCTGCTCCAGTCGTGGGGAACACCATATATTTT
size: -; V: TRBV11-1; J: TRBJ2-4; D: -; CDR3: CVSSLNGQNQYF; DNA: TGTGTCAGCAGCTTAAACGGTCAAAATCAGTACTTC
size: -; V: TRBV6-5; J: TRBJ2-5; D: -; CDR3: CASRPLWAQSETKYF; DNA: TGTGCCAGCAGGCCTTTGTGGGCGCAATCGGAGACCAAGTACTTC
size: -; V: TRBV6-1; J: TRBJ1-2; D: -; CDR3: CACSPGRTYGYTF; DNA: TGTGCCTGCAGTCCGGGACGGACTTATGGCTACACCTTC
size: -; V: TRBV4-3; J: TRBJ2-1; D: -; CDR3: CASSYQGSSYSQQFF; DNA: TGCGCCAGCAGTTACCAAGGGAGCTCCTACAGTCAGCAGTTCTTC
size: -; V: TRBV11-3; J: TRBJ2-2; D: -; CDR3: CASSLFQVELFF; DNA: TGTGCCAGCAGCTTATTCCAGGTGGAGCTGTTTTTT
size: -; V: TRBV11-2; J: TRBJ2-7; D: TRBD1; CDR3: CASSSLWGQGFYEQYF; DNA: TGTGCAAGCAGTTCCTTGTGGGGACAGGGATTCTACGAGCAGTACTTC
size: -; V: TRBV11-2; J: TRBJ2-5; D: TRBD2; CDR3: CASSSFSRETGETQYF; DNA: TGTGCCAGCAGCTCGTTTTCGCGGGAGACCGGAGAGACCCAGTACTTC
size: -; V: TRBV5-4; J: TRBJ2-5; D: -; CDR3: CASSLSREETQYF; DNA: TGTGCCAGCAGCTTGAGTAGGGAAGAGACCCAGTACTTC
size: -; V: TRBV5-4; J: TRBJ2-1; D: -; CDR3: CASSSPGPGTIHNEHFF; DNA: TGTGCCAGCAGCTCACCAGGGCCCGGGACCATTCACAATGAGCACTTCTTC
size: few; V: TRBV6-1; J: TRBJ2-7; D: -; CDR3: CASSEFAYEQYF; DNA: TGTGCCAGCAGTGAATTCGCTTACGAGCAGTACTTC
size: -; V: TRBV7-2; J: TRBJ1-6; D: TRBD1; CDR3: CASSIGTGLAPRTLHF; DNA: TGTGCCAGCAGCATCGGGACAGGGTTGGCCCCTCGGACCCTCCACTTT
size: -; V: TRBV6-6; J: TRBJ2-3; D: -; CDR3: CASSWNGTLRTDMQYF; DNA: TGTGCCAGCAGTTGGAACGGGACTCTCCGCACAGATATGCAGTATTTT
size: many; V: TRBV11-2; J: TRBJ1-1; D: -; CDR3: CASSLNSANTEAFF; DNA: TGTGCCAGCAGCTTAAACAGTGCGAACACTGAAGCTTTCTTT
size: -; V: TRBV14; J: TRBJ1-4; D: -; CDR3: CASAGDEKLFF; DNA: TGTGCCAGCGCGGGAGATGAAAAACTGTTTTTC
size: few; V: TRBV5-5; J: TRBJ2-7; D: -; CDR3: CASSLLGQFYEQYF; DNA: TGTGCCAGCAGCTTGTTGGGCCAGTTCTACGAGCAGTACTTC
size: once; V: TRBV25-1; J: TRBJ2-7; D: -; CDR3: CASSTGAAYEQYF; DNA: TGTGCCAGCAGTACCGGGGCCGCCTACGAGCAGTACTTC
size: -; V: TRBV11-2; J: TRBJ2-7; D: TRBD1; CDR3: CACSRDRGHEQYF; DNA: TGTGCCTGCAGCCGGGACAGGGGCCACGAGCAGTATTTC
size: -; V: TRBV19; J: TRBJ1-1; D: TRBD1; CDR3: CASKTRQGANPEAFF; DNA: TGTGCCAGTAAAACAAGACAGGGGGCAAATCCTGAAGCTTTCTTT
size: many; V: TRBV11-2; J: TRBJ2-4; D: -; CDR3: CASSLVGGDIQYF; DNA: TGTGCCAGCAGCTTAGTAGGCGGGGACATTCAGTACTTC
size: medium-sized; V: TRBV5-4; J: TRBJ2-1; D: TRBD2; CDR3: CASSLASGNEQFF; DNA: TGTGCCAGCAGCTTAGCTAGCGGTAATGAGCAGTTCTTC
size: many; V: TRBV11-2; J: TRBJ2-3; D: -; CDR3: CASSLVWGDTQYF; DNA: TGTGCCAGCAGCTTAGTTTGGGGGGATACGCAGTATTTT
size: -; V: TRBV6-5; J: TRBJ2-7; D: TRBD2; CDR3: CTSTAGGGYEQYF; DNA: TGTACCAGTACAGCGGGGGGAGGCTACGAGCAGTACTTC
size: -; V: TRBV11-2; J: TRBJ2-4; D: -; CDR3: CASSLEDVRTYF; DNA: TGTGCAAGCAGCTTAGAAGACGTCAGAACGTACTTC
size: -; V: TRBV29-1; J: TRBJ2-7; D: -; CDR3: CCVVGRDNYERYF; DNA: TGCTGCGTTGTCGGGCGGGATAATTACGAGCGGTACTTC
size: -; V: TRBV5-8; J: TRBJ2-5; D: TRBD2; CDR3: CASNHRTRAETQYF; DNA: TGTGCCAGCAACCACAGGACTAGAGCTGAGACCCAGTACTTC
size: -; V: TRBV11-2; J: TRBJ1-3; D: TRBD1; CDR3: CAISFEWTGDYSGNTIYF; DNA: TGTGCCATCAGCTTTGAATGGACAGGGGATTACTCTGGAAACACCATATATTTT
size: -; V: TRBV7-9; J: TRBJ2-2; D: -; CDR3: CTSSPQTGFGARDGELFF; DNA: TGTACCAGCAGCCCCCAGACAGGTTTTGGAGCCCGAGACGGGGAGCTGTTTTTT
size: -; V: TRBV29-1; J: TRBJ2-3; D: -; CDR3: CSVRTLTGDSTDTQYF; DNA: TGCAGCGTTCGAACCCTAACGGGGGATAGCACAGATACGCAATATTTT
size: many; V: TRBV6-1; J: TRBJ1-6; D: -; CDR3: CASSFRDDNSPLHF; DNA: TGTGCCAGCAGTTTTCGGGACGATAATTCACCCCTCCACTTT
size: -; V: TRBV6-1; J: TRBJ2-3; D: -; CDR3: CASSEGSAPKSTDTQYF; DNA: TGTGCCAGCAGTGAAGGCAGCGCCCCGAAAAGCACAGATACGCAGTATTTT
size: few; V: TRBV5-1; J: TRBJ2-1; D: TRBD1; CDR3: CASSPGTGFDEQFF; DNA: TGCGCCAGCAGCCCGGGGACAGGGTTCGATGAGCAGTTCTTC
size: few; V: TRBV29-1; J: TRBJ2-3; D: -; CDR3: CSVNPGTDTQYF; DNA: TGCAGTGTAAACCCTGGCACAGATACGCAGTATTTT
size: -; V: TRBV6-5; J: TRBJ2-7; D: -; CDR3: CTSSEGSSYEQYF; DNA: TGTACCAGCAGCGAAGGGAGCTCCTACGAGCAGTACTTC
size: many; V: TRBV10-3; J: TRBJ2-5; D: -; CDR3: CAISDGRVAQETQYF; DNA: TGTGCCATCAGTGATGGCAGGGTAGCCCAAGAGACCCAGTACTTC
size: -; V: TRBV13; J: TRBJ1-1; D: TRBD1; CDR3: CASSFSGGIEAFF; DNA: TGTGCCAGCAGCTTTTCAGGGGGGATTGAAGCTTTCTTT
size: few; V: TRBV5-6; J: TRBJ2-2; D: -; CDR3: CASSQQGLPGELFF; DNA: TGTGCCAGCAGCCAGCAGGGGTTACCGGGGGAGCTGTTTTTT
size: -; V: TRBV11-2; J: TRBJ2-7; D: -; CDR3: CASSPERVSNEQCF; DNA: TGTGCCAGCAGCCCGGAGAGGGTATCCAACGAGCAGTGCTTC
size: -; V: TRBV7-9; J: TRBJ1-1; D: -; CDR3: CASSLDDTEAFF; DNA: TGTGCCAGCAGCCTCGATGACACTGAAGCTTTCTTT